Listed here are 20 T cell receptor beta chains from one sample, sequenced in a study of PD-L1 blockade in urothelial cancer. Stated time point: peripheral blood 6 weeks after treatment start. Assay used: immunoSEQ multiplex PCR; TCRdb lists only in-frame clones, some missing. The sample includes about 120,000 clones, about 84% seen only once; the top ten take 2.4%. This specimen was PBMCs, taken around atezolizumab (anti-PD-L1) treatment. Every receptor here comes from a man aged 45-60 years with urothelial cancer.

The chain is built from TRBV25-1 and TRBJ1-3; no definite D call. Germline V lookup: CDR1 MGHDK, CDR2 SYGVNS. The CDR3 contains 13 residues. V lost 7 bases and J 0 bases, leaving 7 bases between the germline ends. Here the CDR3 DNA reads TGTGCCAGCACCTCGTTCTCTGGAAACACCATATATTTT. Translation gives CASTSFSGNTIYF.

V is TRBV5-1 and J is TRBJ1-1, with D perhaps matching TRBD1 (5 bases). Germline CDR1 reads SGHRS; CDR2 reads YFSETQ. CDR3 length: 16 amino acids. V lost 1 base and J 3 bases, leaving 16 bases between the germline ends. The chain's CDR3 is CASSLLVQGPDTEAFF. CDR3 DNA: TGCGCCAGCAGCTTGCTCGTTCAGGGCCCGGACACTGAAGCTTTCTTT.

The V gene is TRBV5-1, the J gene TRBJ2-3; the D gene is possibly TRBD2 (6 bases). The CDR3 has 15 residues. Trimming removed 4 bases from V and 3 bases from J, with 15 bases in between. CDR1 SGHRS and CDR2 YFSETQ come from the germline V gene. Written as DNA, the CDR3 is TGCGCCAGCAGCGGCCGGGACTGGACAACAGATACGCAGTATTTT. It translates to CASSGRDWTTDTQYF.

The CDR3 sequence is CASSPAGREETQYF. The CDR3 nucleotides are TGTGCCAGCAGCCCGGCGGGGAGAGAGGAGACCCAGTACTTC. V usage is TRBV11-2 and J usage is TRBJ2-5, with a weak D call TRBD2 (6 bases). Trimming pared 5 bases from V and 5 bases from J, leaving 15 bases between. In germline, CDR1 is SGHAT, CDR2 FQNNGV. CDR3 length: 14 amino acids.

This clone appeared a few times. This chain connects TRBV7-9 to TRBJ2-3; 8 bases line up with TRBD2. V dropped 0 bases and J dropped 2; count of bases not matched to a gene: 4. The CDR3 is 16 residues long. Germline V gives CDR1 SEHNR, CDR2 FQNEAQ (reference sequence). The CDR3 loop is CASSLALREVTDTQYF. The CDR3 DNA reads as TGTGCCAGCAGCTTAGCGTTGCGGGAGGTCACAGATACGCAGTATTTT.

This chain uses TRBV7-8 with TRBJ1-2, with D tentatively TRBD1 (5 bases). Trimming pared 5 bases from V and 0 bases from J, leaving 16 bases between. Germline CDR1 SGHVS, CDR2 FQNEAQ. CDR3 length: 16 amino acids. CDR3 DNA sequence: TGTGCCAGCAGCCAAGCCGACAGTGGATCTAACTATGGCTACACCTTC. Amino acid sequence: CASSQADSGSNYGYTF. Drawing the rest from reference TRBV7-8 and TRBJ1-2, the complete variable domain is GAGVSQSPRYKVAKRGQDVALRCDPISGHVSLFWYQQALGQGPEFLTYFQNEAQLDKSGLPSDRFFAERPEGSVSTLKIQRTQQEDSAVYLCASSQADSGSNYGYTFGSGTRLTVV.

The chain has TRBV5-1 and TRBJ2-1; 12 nucleotides match TRBD2. Per germline, CDR1 SGHRS and CDR2 YFSETQ. The CDR3 totals 15 residues. Trimming took 4 bases from V and 5 from J; bases not matched to a gene: 4. The chain's CDR3 is CASSPGLAGNNEQFF. CDR3 sequence (DNA): TGCGCCAGCAGCCCCGGACTAGCGGGAAACAATGAGCAGTTCTTC. Using reference TRBV5-1 and TRBJ2-1 for the parts outside the CDR3, the full variable domain is KAGVTQTPRYLIKTRGQQVTLSCSPISGHRSVSWYQQTPGQGLQFLFEYFSETQRNKGNFPGRFSGRQFSNSRSEMNVSTLELGDSALYLCASSPGLAGNNEQFFGPGTRLTVL.

V gene TRBV28 combines with J gene TRBJ1-1; no firm D call. CDR1 is MDHEN and CDR2 is SYDVKM in the germline V gene. V was trimmed by 8 bases and J by 4 bases, leaving 17 bases between them. This CDR3 region has 14 residues. The CDR3 nucleotides are TGTGCCAGCGGTTCAACTGATCTCATCACTGAAGCTTTCTTT. Translating it yields CASGSTDLITEAFF.

The chain joins TRBV10-2 to TRBJ2-2; TRBD2 aligns across 8 bases. The length of the CDR3 is 15 residues. Germline CDR1 reads WSHSY; CDR2 reads SAAADI. V shed 3 bases, J shed 1 base, and the junction held 1 base outside the gene matches. CDR3 nucleotide sequence: TGCGCCAGCAGTGAAACTAGCGGGAACACCGGGGAGCTGTTTTTT. Residues: CASSETSGNTGELFF.

The genes are TRBV11-2 and TRBJ2-2; D perhaps matches TRBD1 (6 bases). This CDR3 has 14 amino acids. Germline assignment: CDR1 SGHAT and CDR2 FQNNGV. V was shortened by 7 bases and J by 13 bases, with 22 bases between the two germline ends. CDR3 residues: CASNSRDNTGGLFF. CDR3 bases: TGTGCCAGCAACTCTCGGGACAATACCGGTGGGCTGTTTTTT.

This chain joins TRBV19 and TRBJ2-7; 11 bases line up with TRBD2. Germline V gene data show CDR1 as LNHDA and CDR2 as SQIVND (reference sequence). The CDR3 extends over 16 amino acids. J was trimmed by 2 bases and V by 6 bases; bases with no gene match: 9. The CDR3: CASRQSLLAGAYEQYF. The CDR3 DNA reads TGTGCCAGTAGACAATCCTTACTAGCGGGAGCCTACGAGCAGTACTTC.

The V gene is TRBV7-3, the J gene TRBJ2-2; no clear D gene. The CDR3 has 14 amino acids. Trimming shortened V by 4 bases and J by 5 bases, and 11 bases separated the two germline ends. Germline CDR1 is SGHTA and CDR2 is FQGTGA. The CDR3 DNA is TGTGCCAGCAGCTCAAGCACCGGGACCGGGGAGCTGTTTTTT. Translation: CASSSSTGTGELFF.

The genes are TRBV7-2 and TRBJ2-1; 8 bases match TRBD2. V lost 2 bases and J lost 0; bases outside the gene matches: 9. The length of the CDR3 is 18 residues. Germline CDR1 SGHTA, CDR2 FQGNSA. The CDR3 is CASSLQPASGLSYNEQFF. CDR3 DNA: TGTGCCAGCAGCTTACAGCCGGCTAGCGGGCTCTCCTACAATGAGCAGTTCTTC.

The chain recombines TRBV5-8 with TRBJ2-3; 11 bases fit TRBD2. V was clipped by 0 bases and J by 10 bases; unmatched bases: 7. The CDR3 consists of 15 residues. The germline CDR1 and CDR2 sequences are SGHTS and YDEGEE. This CDR3 reads CASSLVASGRSAQYF. DNA of the CDR3: TGTGCCAGCAGCTTGGTTGCTAGCGGGAGGAGTGCGCAGTATTTT.

This rearrangement joins TRBV30 to TRBJ2-5, with 9 positions matching TRBD2. The CDR3 covers 15 residues. CDR1 is GTSNPN and CDR2 is SVGIG in the germline V gene (reference sequence). The ends lost 3 bases at V and 2 bases at J; junction bases unmatched: 7. The CDR3 DNA sequence: TGTGCCTGGAGAAAAGCGGGAGGTGGGCAAGAGACCCAGTACTTC. This translates into CAWRKAGGGQETQYF.

The chain uses TRBV28 and TRBJ2-7; D possibly corresponds to TRBD1 (6 bases). CDR1 is MDHEN, CDR2 SYDVKM, per germline. The length of the CDR3 is 14 residues. The V and J ends lost 6 bases and 3 bases respectively, with 15 bases between them. In DNA, the CDR3 is TGTGCCAGCAGGGGCGAACAGGGAGTCTACGAGCAGTACTTC. Residues: CASRGEQGVYEQYF.

The chain couples TRBV19 to TRBJ2-3, with a tentative D call TRBD2 (5 bases). CDR3 size: 16 residues. CDR1 is LNHDA, CDR2 SQIVND, per germline (reference sequence). The V and J ends lost 5 bases and 2 bases respectively, with 17 bases between them. The CDR3, as DNA: TGTGCCAGTAGTCCCGAGTCTGGAGGAAACACAGATACGCAGTATTTT. Translated, it gives CASSPESGGNTDTQYF.

The chain couples TRBV5-6 to TRBJ2-5; TRBD2 agrees at 12 bases. This CDR3 contains 13 residues. J lost 4 bases, V lost 5 bases, and 0 bases had no gene match. Germline-derived CDR1 and CDR2 are SGHDT and YYEEEE. CDR3 loop: CASRGLAGETQYF. The CDR3 bases are TGTGCCAGCAGGGGACTAGCGGGAGAGACCCAGTACTTC.

The DNA of the CDR3 is TGTGCCAGCAGTTTTTTCGACAGGACTGCAACTAATGAAAAACTGTTTTTT. It is translated as CASSFFDRTATNEKLFF. The chain recombines TRBV28 with TRBJ1-4; maybe TRBD1 (6 bases). Germline V gene lookup returns CDR1 MDHEN and CDR2 SYDVKM. Trimming cost V 3 bases and J 0 bases, with 14 bases left between them. This CDR3 has 17 residues.

The rearrangement joins TRBV7-3 to TRBJ2-2, with D possibly TRBD2 on 5 matching bases. Germline V gene data show CDR1 as SGHTA and CDR2 as FQGTGA. V was pared by 6 bases and J by 6 bases, with 11 bases between. The CDR3 is 13 amino acids. The CDR3 spells CASRAAEAGELFF. CDR3 bases: TGTGCCAGCAGGGCCGCGGAGGCCGGGGAGCTGTTTTTT.